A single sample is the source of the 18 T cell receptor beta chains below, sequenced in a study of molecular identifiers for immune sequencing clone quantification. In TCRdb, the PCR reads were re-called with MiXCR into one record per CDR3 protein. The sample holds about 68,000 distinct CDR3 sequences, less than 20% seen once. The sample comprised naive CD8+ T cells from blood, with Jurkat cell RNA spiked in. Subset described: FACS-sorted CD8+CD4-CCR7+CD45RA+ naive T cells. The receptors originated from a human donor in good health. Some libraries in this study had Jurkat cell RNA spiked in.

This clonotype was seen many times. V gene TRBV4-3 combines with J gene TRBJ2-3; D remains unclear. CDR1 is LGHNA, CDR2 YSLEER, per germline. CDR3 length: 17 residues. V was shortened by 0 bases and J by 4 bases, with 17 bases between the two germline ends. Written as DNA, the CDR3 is TGCGCCAGCAGCCAAGATCTGGGCTCCACACGGCCAGATACGCAGTATTTT. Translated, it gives CASSQDLGSTRPDTQYF.

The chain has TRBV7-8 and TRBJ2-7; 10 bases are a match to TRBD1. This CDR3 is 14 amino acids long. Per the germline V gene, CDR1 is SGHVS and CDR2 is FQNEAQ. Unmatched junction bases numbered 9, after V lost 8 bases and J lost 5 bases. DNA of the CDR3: TGTGCCAGCGGCATTGGGACAGGGGTCCACGAGCAGTACTTC. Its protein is CASGIGTGVHEQYF.

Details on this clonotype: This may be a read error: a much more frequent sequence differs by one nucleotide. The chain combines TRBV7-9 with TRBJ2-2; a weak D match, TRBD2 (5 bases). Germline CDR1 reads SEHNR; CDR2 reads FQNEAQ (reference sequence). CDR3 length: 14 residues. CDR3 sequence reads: CASSLAENTGELVF. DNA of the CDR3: TGTGCCAGCAGCTTAGCAGAGAACACCGGGGAGCTGGTTTTT.

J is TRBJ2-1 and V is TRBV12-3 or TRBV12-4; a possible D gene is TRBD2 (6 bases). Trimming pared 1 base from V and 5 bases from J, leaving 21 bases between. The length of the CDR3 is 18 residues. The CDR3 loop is CASSLDGALASPHNEQFF. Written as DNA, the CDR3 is TGTGCCAGCAGTTTAGACGGCGCTCTAGCGTCTCCGCACAATGAGCAGTTCTTC.

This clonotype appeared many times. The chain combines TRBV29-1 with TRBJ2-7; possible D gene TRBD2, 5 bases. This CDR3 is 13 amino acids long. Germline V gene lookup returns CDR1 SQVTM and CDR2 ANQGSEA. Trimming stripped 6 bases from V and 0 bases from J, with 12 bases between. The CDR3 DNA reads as TGCAGCGTGGAGGCCCCACACTCCTACGAGCAGTACTTC. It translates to CSVEAPHSYEQYF.

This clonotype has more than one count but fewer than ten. The DNA for the CDR3 is TGCAGCGTGGTGAGCTACGAGCAGTACTTC. The encoded protein is CSVVSYEQYF. This chain links TRBV29-1 with TRBJ2-7, with D unclear. The CDR3 runs to 10 residues. Between the trimmed V and J ends, which lost 6 bases and 3 bases, there was a span of 6 bases. Germline CDR1 is SQVTM and CDR2 is ANQGSEA.

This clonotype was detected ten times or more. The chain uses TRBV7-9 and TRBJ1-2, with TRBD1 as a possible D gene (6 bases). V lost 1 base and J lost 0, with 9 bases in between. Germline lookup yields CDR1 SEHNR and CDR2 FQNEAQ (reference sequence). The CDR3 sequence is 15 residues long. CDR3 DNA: TGTGCCAGCAGCTTAGAAGGGGGAGCTAACTATGGCTACACCTTC. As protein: CASSLEGGANYGYTF.

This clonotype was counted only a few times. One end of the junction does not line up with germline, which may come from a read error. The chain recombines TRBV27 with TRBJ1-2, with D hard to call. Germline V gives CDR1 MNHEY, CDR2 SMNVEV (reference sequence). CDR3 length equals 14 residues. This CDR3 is CVSSLWPDGYGYTF. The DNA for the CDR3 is TGTGTCAGCAGTTTATGGCCCGACGGCTATGGCTACACCTTC.

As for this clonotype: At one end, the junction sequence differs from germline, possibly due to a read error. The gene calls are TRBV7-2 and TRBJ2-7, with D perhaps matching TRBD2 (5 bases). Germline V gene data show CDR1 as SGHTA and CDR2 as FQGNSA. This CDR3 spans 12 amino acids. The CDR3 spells CASSPTGWEQHF. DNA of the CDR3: TGTGCCAGCAGCCCCACGGGGTGGGAGCAGCATTTC.

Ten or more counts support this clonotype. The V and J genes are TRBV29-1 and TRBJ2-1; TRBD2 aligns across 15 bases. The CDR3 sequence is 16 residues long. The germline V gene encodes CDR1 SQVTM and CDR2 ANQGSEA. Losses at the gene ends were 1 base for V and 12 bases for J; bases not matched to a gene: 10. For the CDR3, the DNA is TGCAGCGTTGAAGTGACAGGGGGACTAGCGGGAGGATGGCAGTTCTTC. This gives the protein CSVEVTGGLAGGWQFF.

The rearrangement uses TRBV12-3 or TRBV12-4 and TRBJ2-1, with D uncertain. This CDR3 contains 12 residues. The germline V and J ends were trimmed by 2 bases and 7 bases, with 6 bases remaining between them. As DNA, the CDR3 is TGTGCCAGCAGTTTAATCTGGAATGAGCAGTTCTTC. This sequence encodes CASSLIWNEQFF.

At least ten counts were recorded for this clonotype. CDR3 loop: CASSMKGAKNIQYF. The CDR3 nucleotides are TGTGCCAGCAGTATGAAGGGAGCCAAAAACATTCAGTACTTC. J is TRBJ2-4 and V is TRBV28; D unclear. Between the trimmed V and J ends, which lost 5 bases and 0 bases, there was a span of 8 bases. Germline CDR1 is MDHEN and CDR2 is SYDVKM. The CDR3 length is 14 residues. Variable domain in full (rest from reference TRBV28 and TRBJ2-4): DVKVTQSSRYLVKRTGEKVFLECVQDMDHENMFWYRQDPGLGLRLIYFSYDVKMKEKGDIPEGYSVSREKKERFSLILESASTNQTSMYLCASSMKGAKNIQYFGAGTRLSVL.

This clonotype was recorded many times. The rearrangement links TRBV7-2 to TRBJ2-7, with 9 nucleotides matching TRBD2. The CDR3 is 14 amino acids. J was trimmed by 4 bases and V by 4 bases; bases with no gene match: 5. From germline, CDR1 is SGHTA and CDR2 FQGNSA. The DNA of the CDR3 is TGTGCCAGCAGCTCTAGCGGGACGTCGTACGAGCAGTACTTC. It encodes CASSSSGTSYEQYF.

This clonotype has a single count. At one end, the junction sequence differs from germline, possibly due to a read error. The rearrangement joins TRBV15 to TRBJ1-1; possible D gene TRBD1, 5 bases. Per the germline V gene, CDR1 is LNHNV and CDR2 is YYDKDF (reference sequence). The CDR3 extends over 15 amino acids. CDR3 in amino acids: CATSRRRGVGTDAFF. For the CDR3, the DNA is TGTGCCACCAGCAGACGACGGGGGGTTGGAACTGATGCTTTCTTT.

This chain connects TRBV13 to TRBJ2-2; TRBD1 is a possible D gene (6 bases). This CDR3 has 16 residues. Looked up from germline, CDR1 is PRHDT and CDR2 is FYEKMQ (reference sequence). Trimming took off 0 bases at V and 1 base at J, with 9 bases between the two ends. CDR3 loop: CASSLGWTVNTGELFF. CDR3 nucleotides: TGTGCCAGCAGCTTAGGGTGGACAGTGAACACCGGGGAGCTGTTTTTT.

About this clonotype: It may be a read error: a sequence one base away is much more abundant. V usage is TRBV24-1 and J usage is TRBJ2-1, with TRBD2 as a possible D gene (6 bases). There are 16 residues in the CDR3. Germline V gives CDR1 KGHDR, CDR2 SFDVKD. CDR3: CASSDPAGNSYNEQFF. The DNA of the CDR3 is TGTGCCTCCAGTGATCCAGCGGGTAACTCCTACAATGAGCAGTTCTTC.

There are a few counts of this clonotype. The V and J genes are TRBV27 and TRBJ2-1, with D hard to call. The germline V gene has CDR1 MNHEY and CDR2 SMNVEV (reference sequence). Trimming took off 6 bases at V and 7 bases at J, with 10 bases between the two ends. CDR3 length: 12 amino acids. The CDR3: CASSEVGNEQFF. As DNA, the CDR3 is TGTGCCAGCAGCGAGGTTGGGAATGAGCAGTTCTTC.

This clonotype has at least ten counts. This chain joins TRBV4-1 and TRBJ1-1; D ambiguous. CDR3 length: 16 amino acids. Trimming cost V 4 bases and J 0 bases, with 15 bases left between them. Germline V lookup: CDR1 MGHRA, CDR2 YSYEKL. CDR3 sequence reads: CASSPSPGILNTEAFF. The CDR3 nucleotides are TGCGCCAGCAGCCCGAGCCCGGGAATCCTGAACACTGAAGCTTTCTTT.